The source of this TCR beta chain is a study of cytomegalovirus exposure and HLA in healthy donors. The study ran its PCR with 60 Vbeta and 13 Jbeta primers. Assay: immunoSEQ multiplex PCR; the TCRdb copy retains only in-frame clones and omits some. The sample yields fewer than 100,000 clones, 65% to 80% seen once. With V trimmed by 6 bases and J by 3 bases, 10 bases remained unmatched. The CDR3 is 15 amino acids. CDR1 and CDR2 (germline): SQVTM, ANQGSEA. Study findings and constraints: A likely sequencing artifact accounted for one observed cluster of highly shared sequence variants.

With respect to this clone: The antigen remains undetermined.

The sequenced sample consisted of PBMCs. The TCR originated in a man aged 35 to 55 in good health and CMV-seropositive. The chain employs TRBV29-1 and TRBJ1-4; TRBD1 agrees at 7 bases. The DNA of the CDR3 is TGCAGCGTCAGACAGGGAGGTGTATCTAATGAAAAACTGTTTTTT. Protein: CSVRQGGVSNEKLFF. Using reference TRBV29-1 and TRBJ1-4 for the parts outside the CDR3, the full variable domain is SAVISQKPSRDICQRGTSLTIQCQVDSQVTMMFWYRQQPGQSLTLIATANQGSEATYESGFVIDKFPISRPNLTFSTLTVSNMSPEDSSIYLCSVRQGGVSNEKLFFGSGTQLSVL.